Listed here are 3 T cell receptor beta chains from one sample, sequenced in a study of blood T cell repertoires in COVID-19 (dated by TCRdb to about 2020). The library relied on the immunoSEQ multiplex PCR assay. This immuneACCESS table, as held by TCRdb, lists in-frame sequences with V and J called but not all clones. Of the missing ones, under half trace to an unresolved V gene in checked studies; the others have no known cause. This sample lists 100,000 to 120,000 clones; 82% were detected once. The ten top clones hold 16% of the sample. The specimen sequenced was peripheral blood. The origin of the receptors is a woman in her sixties with acute or convalescent COVID-19.

The gene calls are TRBV30 and TRBJ1-5; no clear D. Trimming pared 2 bases from V and 4 bases from J, leaving 9 bases between. The CDR3 sequence is 13 residues long. Germline CDR1 and CDR2: GTSNPN and SVGIG (reference sequence). Here the CDR3 DNA reads TGTGCCTGGAGTCATAACAGAAATCAGCCCCAGCATTTT. It specifies CAWSHNRNQPQHF.

This clone was detected only once. The gene calls are TRBV2 and TRBJ2-3; maybe TRBD2 (6 bases). Germline V gene sequence: CDR1 SNHLY, CDR2 FYNNEI. The CDR3 contains 15 residues. V lost 7 bases and J lost 4, with 18 bases in between. The CDR3 is CASKKESGGADTQYF. The CDR3 DNA is TGTGCCAGCAAAAAAGAAAGCGGAGGGGCAGATACGCAGTATTTT.

This chain uses TRBV12-5 with TRBJ1-1, with 9 positions matching TRBD1. Trimming took 3 bases from V and 11 from J; bases not matched to a gene: 4. The CDR3 is 12 amino acids. Per germline, CDR1 LGHNT and CDR2 FRNRAP. The CDR3, as DNA: TGTGCTAGTGGTTTCAAACAGGGGGCGGCTTTCTTT. Protein sequence: CASGFKQGAAFF.